The clone carrying this T cell receptor beta chain appeared many times. Antigen unknown. Germline V gene sequence: CDR1 SNHLY, CDR2 FYNNEI. This CDR3 region has 11 residues. Trimming cost V 5 bases and J 2 bases, with 2 bases left between them. This sample is drawn from a study of response to subunit inactivated influenza vaccine. Study results and caveats: After each seasonal influenza vaccination, few new T cells are recruited, the authors suggested.

TCRdb used MiXCR to reprocess the RT-PCR reads, holding one entry per CDR3 protein. The sample carries hundreds of thousands of distinct CDR3 sequences, about 15% recorded once. Sequencing used CD4+ T cells sorted from PBMCs, obtained less than 25 months after vaccination. This chain joins TRBV2 and TRBJ2-3; D not certain. This TCR came from a man aged 50 to 75 who received an inactivated influenza vaccine. CDR3 nucleotide sequence: TGTGCCAGCAGTAACACAGATACGCAGTATTTT. Protein: CASSNTDTQYF.